Listed below are T cell receptor beta chains from one sample, sequenced in a study of blood T cell repertoires in COVID-19. Sequencing was performed with immunoSEQ multiplex PCR; in TCRdb, only in-frame clones are kept and a portion is missing. The sample lists about 170,000 clones, approximately 91% occurring once. Sequencing was performed on peripheral blood. These receptors came from a man aged 18 to 30 with COVID-19, enrolled during active disease. Each CDR3 is given with its conserved first and last residue. D genes are given only for firm matches. Clone size is shown for a subset of rows, as once, few, many or a class of expanded clone.

d_call j_call clone_size v_call cdr3_length cdr3_aa cdr3_nt
TRBD2 TRBJ2-7 . TRBV12-5 15 CASGTGLAGVYEQYF TGTGCTAGTGGTACCGGACTAGCGGGAGTCTACGAGCAGTACTTC
TRBD2 TRBJ2-1 . TRBV4-3 16 CASSPGLAGGPWEQFF TGCGCCAGCAGCCCCGGGCTAGCGGGAGGGCCGTGGGAGCAGTTCTTC
. TRBJ1-1 few TRBV7-3 13 CASSLTGGTEAFF TGTGCCAGCAGCTTAACAGGGGGCACTGAAGCTTTCTTT
TRBD1 TRBJ1-2 once TRBV24-1 13 CATSEPGGYGYTF TGTGCCACCAGTGAACCAGGGGGCTATGGCTACACCTTC
. TRBJ1-4 . TRBV29-1 13 CSAYVTGNQKLLF TGCAGCGCTTATGTAACAGGGAATCAAAAACTGCTTTTT
TRBD1 TRBJ1-5 . TRBV24-1 15 CATSDSDRGGRPQHF TGTGCCACCAGTGATTCAGACAGGGGCGGTCGGCCCCAGCATTTT
TRBD1 TRBJ1-2 . TRBV12-5 15 CASGLAGTGVHGYTF TGTGCTAGTGGTTTGGCCGGGACAGGGGTTCATGGCTACACCTTC
. TRBJ2-5 once TRBV9 16 CASSVGVGRSGETQYF TGTGCCAGCAGCGTAGGGGTTGGGAGGTCCGGGGAGACCCAGTACTTC
TRBD1 TRBJ1-1 . TRBV5-6 16 CASSAGQGLMNTEAFF TGTGCCAGCAGCGCGGGACAGGGATTGATGAACACTGAAGCTTTCTTT
. TRBJ2-1 . TRBV29-1 11 CSVTGSNEQFF TGCAGCGTAACAGGGTCCAATGAGCAGTTCTTC
. TRBJ2-7 . TRBV4-3 15 CASSQDSPVTYEQYF TGCGCCAGCAGCCAAGATTCACCAGTTACCTACGAGCAGTACTTC
. TRBJ2-7 . TRBV28 13 CASSRGYSYEQYF TGTGCCAGCAGTCGGGGGTACTCCTACGAGCAGTACTTC
TRBD1 TRBJ2-5 . TRBV5-4 12 CASRTGGQTQYF TGTGCCAGCAGAACAGGGGGACAGACCCAGTACTTC
. TRBJ2-2 . TRBV15 14 CATSRSLPPGELFF TGTGCCACCAGCAGATCCCTACCTCCCGGGGAGCTGTTTTTT
TRBD1 TRBJ2-2 . TRBV6-5 14 CASGPLTGVWELFF TGTGCCAGCGGGCCTCTGACAGGGGTATGGGAGCTGTTTTTT
TRBD2 TRBJ2-7 . TRBV29-1 13 CSVRGLAAGEQYF TGCAGCGTCCGAGGACTAGCGGCCGGCGAGCAGTACTTC
TRBD1 TRBJ2-3 . TRBV5-6 15 CASSLVSPGGDMQYF TGTGCCAGCAGCTTGGTTTCACCAGGGGGAGATATGCAGTATTTT
. TRBJ2-2 . TRBV7-3 14 CASSPGARSGELFF TGTGCCAGCAGCCCGGGAGCAAGGTCCGGGGAGCTGTTTTTT
TRBD1 TRBJ1-2 . TRBV7-8 15 CASSLRKQGVYGYTF TGTGCCAGCAGCTTAAGGAAACAGGGGGTCTATGGCTACACCTTC
TRBD2 TRBJ2-3 . TRBV28 16 CASSLWTSSDTDTQYF TGTGCCAGCAGTTTATGGACTAGCTCGGACACAGATACGCAGTATTTT
TRBD1 TRBJ1-1 . TRBV3-1/TRBV3-2 15 CASSRPGQGGAEAFF TGTGCCAGCAGCCGTCCGGGACAGGGGGGAGCTGAAGCTTTCTTT
. TRBJ1-2 few TRBV13 15 CASSLGEGLEYGYTF TGTGCCAGCAGCTTAGGGGAGGGTTTAGAATATGGCTACACCTTC
TRBD2 TRBJ2-5 few TRBV15 13 CATSILAGETQYF TGTGCCACCAGCATACTAGCGGGAGAGACCCAGTACTTC
TRBD2 TRBJ2-5 . TRBV28 15 CASSLPAGGPETQYF TGTGCCAGCAGTTTACCGGCGGGAGGGCCGGAGACCCAGTACTTC
TRBD1 TRBJ1-1 . TRBV18 16 CASSPRGTVMNTEAFF TGTGCCAGCTCACCACGGGGGACAGTAATGAACACTGAAGCTTTCTTT
TRBD2 TRBJ2-1 . TRBV5-1 20 CASSLAVGLAGVGSYNEQFF TGCGCCAGCAGCTTGGCCGTGGGACTAGCGGGAGTAGGCTCCTACAATGAGCAGTTCTTC
TRBD1 TRBJ1-4 . TRBV18 15 CASSPNRGQNEKLFF TGTGCCAGCTCACCAAACAGGGGGCAAAATGAAAAACTGTTTTTT
. TRBJ1-6 . TRBV28 14 CASSLGQSNSPLHF TGTGCCAGCAGTTTGGGGCAGTCCAATTCACCCCTCCACTTT
TRBD1 TRBJ1-1 . TRBV5-1 15 CASSLFRDRPHEAFF TGCGCCAGCAGCCTATTCCGGGACAGACCCCATGAAGCTTTCTTT
. TRBJ2-7 . TRBV27 16 CASSGYGEGQTYEQYF TGTGCCAGCAGTGGGTACGGTGAGGGCCAGACCTACGAGCAGTACTTC
. TRBJ1-1 few TRBV28 16 CASSPAGQGLYTEAFF TGTGCCAGCAGTCCGGCAGGGCAGGGTTTATACACTGAAGCTTTCTTT
. TRBJ1-6 . TRBV6-1 12 CASRHPRAPLHF TGTGCCAGCAGGCATCCTCGGGCACCCCTCCACTTT
. TRBJ1-4 . TRBV27 15 CASSPTRQFNEKLFF TGTGCCAGCAGTCCCACCCGACAGTTTAATGAAAAACTGTTTTTT
. TRBJ2-1 . TRBV27 12 CASSPQGYEQFF TGTGCCAGCAGCCCACAGGGATATGAGCAGTTCTTC
TRBD1 TRBJ1-4 . TRBV5-1 16 CASSLVGQPASEKLLF TGCGCCAGCAGCTTGGTGGGACAGCCAGCAAGTGAAAAACTGCTTTTT
TRBD1 TRBJ1-1 few TRBV24-1 13 CAAGRTGDTEAFF TGTGCCGCGGGGCGGACAGGGGACACTGAAGCTTTCTTT
. TRBJ2-1 . TRBV9 14 CASSVEPQLNEQFF TGTGCCAGCAGCGTAGAGCCACAGCTTAATGAGCAGTTCTTC
TRBD2 TRBJ2-1 . TRBV5-5 15 CASSKDSGTYNEQFF TGTGCCAGCAGCAAGGATAGCGGGACCTACAATGAGCAGTTCTTC
. TRBJ2-2 . TRBV10-2 14 CASSERLASGELFF TGCGCCAGCAGTGAGCGGCTAGCTTCCGGGGAGCTGTTTTTT
TRBD1 TRBJ1-4 . TRBV30 16 CAWSVLRNRGHEKLFF TGTGCCTGGAGTGTACTACGGAACAGGGGACATGAAAAACTGTTTTTT
. TRBJ1-6 . TRBV9 14 CASSVGSGPSPLHF TGTGCCAGCAGCGTAGGCTCAGGGCCTTCACCCCTCCACTTT
. TRBJ2-5 . TRBV5-5 15 CASSLTGTREETQYF TGTGCCAGCAGCTTGACAGGGACGAGGGAAGAGACCCAGTACTTC
. TRBJ2-1 . TRBV30 13 CAWSGQSRGEQFF TGTGCCTGGAGCGGACAATCCCGAGGCGAGCAGTTCTTC
. TRBJ2-7 once TRBV27 16 CTSSPSPSGRVYEQYF TGTACCTCCAGCCCCTCCCCCTCGGGCAGGGTATACGAGCAGTACTTC
. TRBJ1-3 . TRBV6-6 15 CASSYSSGSGNTIYF TGTGCCAGCAGTTACTCTTCAGGGTCTGGAAACACCATATATTTT
TRBD2 TRBJ2-7 . TRBV27 15 CASSLIPGLAGEQYF TGTGCCAGCAGCCTAATCCCGGGACTAGCGGGAGAGCAGTACTTC